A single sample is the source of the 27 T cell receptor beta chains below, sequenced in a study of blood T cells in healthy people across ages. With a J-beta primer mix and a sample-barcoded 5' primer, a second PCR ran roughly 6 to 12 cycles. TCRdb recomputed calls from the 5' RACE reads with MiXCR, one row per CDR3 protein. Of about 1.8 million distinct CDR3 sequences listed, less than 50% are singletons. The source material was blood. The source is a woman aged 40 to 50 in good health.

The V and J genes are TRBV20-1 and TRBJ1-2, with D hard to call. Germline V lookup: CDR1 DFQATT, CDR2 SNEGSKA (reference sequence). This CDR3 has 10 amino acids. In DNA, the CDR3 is TGCAGCGGCAGCTACTATGGCTACACCTTC. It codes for CSGSYYGYTF.

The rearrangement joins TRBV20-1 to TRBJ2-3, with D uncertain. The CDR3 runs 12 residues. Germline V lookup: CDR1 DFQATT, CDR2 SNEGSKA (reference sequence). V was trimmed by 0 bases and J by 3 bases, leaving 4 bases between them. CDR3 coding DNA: TGCAGTGCTAGAGAGCAGACAGATACGCAGTATTTT. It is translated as CSAREQTDTQYF.

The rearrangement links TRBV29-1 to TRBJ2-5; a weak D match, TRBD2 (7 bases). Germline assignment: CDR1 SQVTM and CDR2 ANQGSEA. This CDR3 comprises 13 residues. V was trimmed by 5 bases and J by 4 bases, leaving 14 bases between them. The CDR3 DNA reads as TGCAGCGTTAAGGGCGGGGGCGGAGAGACCCAGTACTTC. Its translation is CSVKGGGGETQYF.

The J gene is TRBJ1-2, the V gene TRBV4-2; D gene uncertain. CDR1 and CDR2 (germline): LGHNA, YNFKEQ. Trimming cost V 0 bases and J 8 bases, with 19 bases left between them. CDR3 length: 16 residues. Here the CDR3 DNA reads TGTGCCAGCAGCCAAGAGTCCTTCGGGTCAGGAGGGGGCTACACCTTC. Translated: CASSQESFGSGGGYTF.

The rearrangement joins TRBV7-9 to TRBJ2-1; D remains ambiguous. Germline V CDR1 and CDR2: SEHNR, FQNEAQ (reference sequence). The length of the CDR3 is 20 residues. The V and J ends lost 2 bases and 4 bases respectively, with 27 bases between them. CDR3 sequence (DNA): TGTGCCAGCAGCTTATTGGAGTCCAAGGGCGGCGACGCTCTTTACAATGAGCAGTTCTTC. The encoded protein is CASSLLESKGGDALYNEQFF.

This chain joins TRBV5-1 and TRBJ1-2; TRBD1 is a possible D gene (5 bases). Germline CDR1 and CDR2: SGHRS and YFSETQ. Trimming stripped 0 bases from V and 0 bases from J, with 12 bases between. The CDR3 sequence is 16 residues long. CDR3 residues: CASSLVVGGTNYGYTF. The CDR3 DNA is TGCGCCAGCAGCTTGGTCGTCGGGGGAACTAACTATGGCTACACCTTC.

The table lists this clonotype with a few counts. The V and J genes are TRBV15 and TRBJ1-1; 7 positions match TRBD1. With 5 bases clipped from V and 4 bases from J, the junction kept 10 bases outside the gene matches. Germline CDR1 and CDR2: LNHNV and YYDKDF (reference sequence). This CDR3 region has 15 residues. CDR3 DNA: TGTGCCACCAGCGGTACAGGGGATCGAGGCACTGAAGCTTTCTTT. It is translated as CATSGTGDRGTEAFF.

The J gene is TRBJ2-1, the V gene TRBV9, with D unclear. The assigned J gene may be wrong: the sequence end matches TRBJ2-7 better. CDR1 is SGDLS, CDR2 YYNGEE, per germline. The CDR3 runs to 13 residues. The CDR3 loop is CASSVYLYNEQYF. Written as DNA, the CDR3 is TGTGCCAGCAGCGTGTATTTATACAATGAGCAGTACTTC.

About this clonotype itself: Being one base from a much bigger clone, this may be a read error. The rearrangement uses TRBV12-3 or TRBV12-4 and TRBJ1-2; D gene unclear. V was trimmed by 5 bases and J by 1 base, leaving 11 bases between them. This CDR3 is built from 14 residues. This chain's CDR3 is CASSPRGDNYGYTF. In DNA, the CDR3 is TGTGCCAGCAGTCCCCGTGGAGATAACTATGGCTACACCTTC.

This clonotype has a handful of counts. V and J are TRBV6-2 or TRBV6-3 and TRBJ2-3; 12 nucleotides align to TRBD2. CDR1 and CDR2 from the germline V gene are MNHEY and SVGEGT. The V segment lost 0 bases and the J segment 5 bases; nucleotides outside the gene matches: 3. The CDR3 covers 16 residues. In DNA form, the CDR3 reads TGTGCCAGCAGTTACTCGTCGACTAGCGGGGGAGATACGCAGTATTTT. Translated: CASSYSSTSGGDTQYF.

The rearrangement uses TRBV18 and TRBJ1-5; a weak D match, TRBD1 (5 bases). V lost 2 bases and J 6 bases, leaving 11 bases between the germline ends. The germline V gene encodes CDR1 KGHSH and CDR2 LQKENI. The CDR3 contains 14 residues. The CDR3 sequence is CASSPMGTGQPQHF. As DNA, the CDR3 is TGTGCCAGCTCACCAATGGGGACGGGTCAGCCCCAGCATTTT.

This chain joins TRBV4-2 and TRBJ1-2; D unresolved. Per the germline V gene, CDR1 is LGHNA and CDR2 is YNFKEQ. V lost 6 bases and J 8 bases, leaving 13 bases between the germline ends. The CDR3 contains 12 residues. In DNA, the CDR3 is TGTGCCAGCAGTTTACCCCAAGCGGGCTACACCTTC. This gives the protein CASSLPQAGYTF.

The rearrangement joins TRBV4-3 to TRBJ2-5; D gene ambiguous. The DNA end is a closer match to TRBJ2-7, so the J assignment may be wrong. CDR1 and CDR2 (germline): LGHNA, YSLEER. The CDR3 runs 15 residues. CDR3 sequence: CASSQVRAVAYEQYF. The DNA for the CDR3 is TGCGCCAGCAGCCAAGTAAGGGCGGTGGCCTACGAGCAGTACTTC.

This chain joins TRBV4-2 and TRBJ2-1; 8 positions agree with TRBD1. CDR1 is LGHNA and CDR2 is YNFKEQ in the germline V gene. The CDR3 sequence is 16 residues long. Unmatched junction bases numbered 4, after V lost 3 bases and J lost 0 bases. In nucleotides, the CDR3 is TGTGCCAGCAGCCACGCGACAGGGGTCTCCTACAATGAGCAGTTCTTC. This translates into CASSHATGVSYNEQFF.

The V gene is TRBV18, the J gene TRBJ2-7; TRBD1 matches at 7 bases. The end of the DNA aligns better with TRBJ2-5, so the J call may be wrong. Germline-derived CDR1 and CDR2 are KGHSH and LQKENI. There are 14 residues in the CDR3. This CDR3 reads CASSPTGQFETQYF. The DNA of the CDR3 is TGTGCCAGCTCACCGACAGGGCAATTCGAGACCCAGTACTTC.

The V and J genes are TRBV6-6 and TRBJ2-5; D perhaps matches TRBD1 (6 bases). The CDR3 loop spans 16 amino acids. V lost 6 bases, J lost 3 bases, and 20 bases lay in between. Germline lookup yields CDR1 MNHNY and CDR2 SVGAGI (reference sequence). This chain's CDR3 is CASRTSGTIRKETQYF. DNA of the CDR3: TGTGCCAGCAGAACCTCCGGGACAATACGTAAAGAGACCCAGTACTTC.

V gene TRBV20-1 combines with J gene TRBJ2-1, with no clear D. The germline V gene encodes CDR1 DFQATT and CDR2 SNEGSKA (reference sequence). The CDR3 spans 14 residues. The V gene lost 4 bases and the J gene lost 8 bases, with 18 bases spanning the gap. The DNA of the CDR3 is TGCAGTGCTACCCACGGGCCGCCTGGCGATGAGCAGTTCTTC. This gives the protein CSATHGPPGDEQFF.

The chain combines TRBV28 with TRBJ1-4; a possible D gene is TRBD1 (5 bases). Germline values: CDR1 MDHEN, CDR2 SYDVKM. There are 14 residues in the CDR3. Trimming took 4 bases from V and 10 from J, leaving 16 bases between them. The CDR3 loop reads CASSSRVLYVKLFF. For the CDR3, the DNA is TGTGCCAGCAGTTCCAGGGTTTTGTATGTAAAACTGTTTTTT.

CDR3 loop: CASSLLGTAKELFF. The CDR3 nucleotides are TGCGCCAGCAGCCTGCTTGGGACAGCGAAGGAACTGTTTTTT. The chain joins TRBV4-3 to TRBJ1-4, with 7 bases lining up with TRBD1. CDR1 and CDR2 (germline): LGHNA, YSLEER. The CDR3 loop spans 14 amino acids. V shed 4 bases and J 12 bases; nucleotides not matched to a gene: 11.

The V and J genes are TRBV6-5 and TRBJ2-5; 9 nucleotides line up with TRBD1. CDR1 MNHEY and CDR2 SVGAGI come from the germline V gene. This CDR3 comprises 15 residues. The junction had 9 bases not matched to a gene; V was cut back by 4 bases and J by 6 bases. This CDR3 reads CASSLGQGPPQTQYF. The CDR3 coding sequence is TGTGCCAGCAGTTTAGGACAGGGGCCTCCCCAGACCCAGTACTTC.

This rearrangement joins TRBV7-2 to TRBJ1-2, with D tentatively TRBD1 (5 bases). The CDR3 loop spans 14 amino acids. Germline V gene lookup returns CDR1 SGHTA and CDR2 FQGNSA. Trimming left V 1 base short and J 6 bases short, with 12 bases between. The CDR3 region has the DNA TGTGCCAGCAGCTTAGAAGGTGGGGGACATGGCTACACCTTC. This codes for CASSLEGGGHGYTF. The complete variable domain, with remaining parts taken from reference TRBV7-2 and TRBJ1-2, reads GAGVSQSPSNKVTEKGKDVELRCDPISGHTALYWYRQSLGQGLEFLIYFQGNSAPDKSGLPSDRFSAERTGGSVSTLTIQRTQQEDSAVYLCASSLEGGGHGYTFGSGTRLTVV.

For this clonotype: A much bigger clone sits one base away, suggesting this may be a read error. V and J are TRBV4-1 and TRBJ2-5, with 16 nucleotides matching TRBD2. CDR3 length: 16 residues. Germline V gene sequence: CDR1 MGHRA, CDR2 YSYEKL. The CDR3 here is CAGSRGTSGGVETQYF. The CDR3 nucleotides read TGCGCCGGCAGCCGGGGGACTAGCGGGGGGGTTGAGACCCAGTACTTC.

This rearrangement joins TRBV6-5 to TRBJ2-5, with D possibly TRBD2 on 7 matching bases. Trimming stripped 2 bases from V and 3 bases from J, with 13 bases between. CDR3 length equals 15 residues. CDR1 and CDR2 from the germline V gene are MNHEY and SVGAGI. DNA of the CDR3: TGTGCCAGCAGTTACGGCAGGGAGGGGGAAGAGACCCAGTACTTC. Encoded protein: CASSYGREGEETQYF.

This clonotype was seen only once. The CDR3 sequence: CASSHAGLAGTTDTQYF. The CDR3 bases are TGTGCCAGCAGCCACGCCGGACTAGCGGGGACCACAGATACGCAGTATTTT. This chain links TRBV28 with TRBJ2-3; 12 bases are a match to TRBD2. Germline CDR1 and CDR2: MDHEN and SYDVKM. With V trimmed by 6 bases and J by 2 bases, 9 bases remained unmatched. The CDR3 sequence is 17 residues long.

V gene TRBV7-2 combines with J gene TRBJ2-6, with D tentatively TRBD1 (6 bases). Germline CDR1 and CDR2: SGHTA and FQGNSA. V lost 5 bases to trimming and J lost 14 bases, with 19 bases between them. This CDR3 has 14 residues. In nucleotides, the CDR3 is TGTGCCAGCAGCGAAGAAGCCGGGACAACATTCCTGACTTTC. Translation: CASSEEAGTTFLTF.

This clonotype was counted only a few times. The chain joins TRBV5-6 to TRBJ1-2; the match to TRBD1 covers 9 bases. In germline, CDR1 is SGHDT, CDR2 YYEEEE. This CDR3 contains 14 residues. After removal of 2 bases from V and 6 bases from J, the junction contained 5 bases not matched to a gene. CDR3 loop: CASSFPGQGHGYTF. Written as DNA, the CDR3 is TGTGCCAGCAGCTTCCCGGGACAGGGTCATGGCTACACCTTC.

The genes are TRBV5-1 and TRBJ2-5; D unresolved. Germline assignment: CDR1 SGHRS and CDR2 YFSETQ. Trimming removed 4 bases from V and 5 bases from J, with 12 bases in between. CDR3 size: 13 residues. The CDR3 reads CASSPGWAETQYF. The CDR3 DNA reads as TGCGCCAGCAGCCCAGGCTGGGCCGAGACCCAGTACTTC. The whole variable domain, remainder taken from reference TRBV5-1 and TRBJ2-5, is KAGVTQTPRYLIKTRGQQVTLSCSPISGHRSVSWYQQTPGQGLQFLFEYFSETQRNKGNFPGRFSGRQFSNSRSEMNVSTLELGDSALYLCASSPGWAETQYFGPGTRLLVL.